The clone carrying this TCR beta chain was counted once. J gave up 3 bases and V 1 base, and 0 bases lay outside the gene matches. The germline V gene has CDR1 SNHLY and CDR2 FYNNEI. CDR3 length: 13 amino acids. Libraries were prepared by immunoSEQ multiplex PCR; TCRdb keeps only in-frame clonotypes and omits some of them. The profile shows about 310,000 clones, roughly 90% of them singletons. This sample stems from a study of blood T cell repertoires in COVID-19. Turning to the study itself: Samples came from the United States, Italy and Spain, spanning acute and convalescent COVID-19. From T cells, B-cell-depleted T cells, or PBMCs came the material, which was cDNA or gDNA.

Across about two dozen US areas, participants ranged in age from roughly 18 to 95 years. Participant-given clinical history determined each cohort assignment. The sample comprised PBMCs or T cells enriched from blood (not recorded which). The TCR sequence derives from a woman aged 18-30 years with acute COVID-19. This chain joins TRBV2 and TRBJ2-7, with 7 bases fitting TRBD2. CDR3 nucleotide sequence: TGTGCCAGCAGTGAAGGGACTAGCTACGAGCAGTACTTC. It yields the protein CASSEGTSYEQYF.